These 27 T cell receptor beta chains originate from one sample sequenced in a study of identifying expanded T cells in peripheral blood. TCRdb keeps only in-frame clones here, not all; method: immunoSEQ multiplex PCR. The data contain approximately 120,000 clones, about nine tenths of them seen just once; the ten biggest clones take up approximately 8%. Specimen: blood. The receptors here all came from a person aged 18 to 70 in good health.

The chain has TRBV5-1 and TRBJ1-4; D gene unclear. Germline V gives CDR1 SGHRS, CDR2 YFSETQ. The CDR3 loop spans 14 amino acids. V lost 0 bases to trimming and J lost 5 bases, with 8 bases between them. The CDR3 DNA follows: TGCGCCAGCAGCTTGGCGATCCTGAATGAAAAACTGTTTTTT. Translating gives CASSLAILNEKLFF.

The CDR3: CASSQGDGGNNEQFF. For the CDR3, the DNA is TGCGCCAGCAGCCAAGGGGATGGAGGCAACAATGAGCAGTTCTTC. The chain has TRBV4-1 and TRBJ2-1; a possible D gene is TRBD2 (5 bases). This CDR3 comprises 15 residues. Trimming removed 1 base from V and 5 bases from J, with 12 bases in between. The V gene's germline CDR1 is MGHRA and CDR2 YSYEKL.

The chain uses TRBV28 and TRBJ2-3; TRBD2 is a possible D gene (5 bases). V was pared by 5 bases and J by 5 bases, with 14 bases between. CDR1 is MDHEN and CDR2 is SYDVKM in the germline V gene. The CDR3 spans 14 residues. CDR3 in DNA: TGTGCCAGCAGTATTTCGGGGAGAGAAGATACGCAGTATTTT. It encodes CASSISGREDTQYF.

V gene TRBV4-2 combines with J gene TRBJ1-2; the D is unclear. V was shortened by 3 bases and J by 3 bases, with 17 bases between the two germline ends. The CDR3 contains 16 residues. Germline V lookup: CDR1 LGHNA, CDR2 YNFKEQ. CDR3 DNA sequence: TGTGCCAGCAGCCACACCATCGAAGCAGCCGACTATGGCTACACCTTC. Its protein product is CASSHTIEAADYGYTF.

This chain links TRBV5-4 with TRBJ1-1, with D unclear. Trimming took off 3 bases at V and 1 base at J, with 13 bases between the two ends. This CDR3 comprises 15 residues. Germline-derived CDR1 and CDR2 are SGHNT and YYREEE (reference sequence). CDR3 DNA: TGTGCCAGCAGCTCGGTCTTTGGGGAGAACACTGAAGCTTTCTTT. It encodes CASSSVFGENTEAFF.

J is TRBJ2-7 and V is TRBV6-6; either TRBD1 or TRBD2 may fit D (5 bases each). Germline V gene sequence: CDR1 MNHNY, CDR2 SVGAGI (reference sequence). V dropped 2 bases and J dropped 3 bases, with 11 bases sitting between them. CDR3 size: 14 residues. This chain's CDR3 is CASSYATADYEQYF. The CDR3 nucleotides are TGTGCCAGCAGTTACGCGACAGCGGACTACGAGCAGTACTTC.

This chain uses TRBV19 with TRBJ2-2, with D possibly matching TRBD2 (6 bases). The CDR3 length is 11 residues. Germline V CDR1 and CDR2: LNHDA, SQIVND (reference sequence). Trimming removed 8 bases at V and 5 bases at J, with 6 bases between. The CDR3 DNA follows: TGTGCCAGTGGGGGGACCGGGGAGCTGTTTTTT. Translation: CASGGTGELFF.

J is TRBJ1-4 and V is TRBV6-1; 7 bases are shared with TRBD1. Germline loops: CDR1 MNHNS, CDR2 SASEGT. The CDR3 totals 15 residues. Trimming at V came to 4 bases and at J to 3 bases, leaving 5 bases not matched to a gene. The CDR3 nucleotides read TGTGCCAGCAGTGGCCCCGGGACAGCTAATGAAAAACTGTTTTTT. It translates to CASSGPGTANEKLFF.

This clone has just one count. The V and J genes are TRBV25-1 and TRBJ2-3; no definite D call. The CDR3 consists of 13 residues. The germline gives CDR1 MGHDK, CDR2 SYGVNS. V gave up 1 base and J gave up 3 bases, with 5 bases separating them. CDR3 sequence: CASSESPTDTQYF. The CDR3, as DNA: TGTGCCAGCAGTGAATCCCCGACAGATACGCAGTATTTT.

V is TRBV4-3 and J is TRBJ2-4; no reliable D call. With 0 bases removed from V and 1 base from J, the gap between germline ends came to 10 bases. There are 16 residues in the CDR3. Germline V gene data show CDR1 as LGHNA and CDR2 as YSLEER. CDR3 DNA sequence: TGCGCCAGCAGCCAAGACCCCGGGCGGGCCAAAAACATTCAGTACTTC. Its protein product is CASSQDPGRAKNIQYF.

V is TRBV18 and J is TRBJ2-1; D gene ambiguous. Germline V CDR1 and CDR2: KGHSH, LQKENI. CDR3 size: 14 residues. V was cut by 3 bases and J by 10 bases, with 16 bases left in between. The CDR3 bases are TGTGCCAGCTCACCGGTAGCTGCGACGTGGGAGCAGTTCTTC. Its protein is CASSPVAATWEQFF.

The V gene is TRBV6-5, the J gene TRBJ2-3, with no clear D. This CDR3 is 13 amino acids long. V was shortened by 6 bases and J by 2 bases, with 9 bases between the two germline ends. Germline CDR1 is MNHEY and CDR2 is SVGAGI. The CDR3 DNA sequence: TGTGCCAGCAGAGAAGACACCACAGATACGCAGTATTTT. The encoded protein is CASREDTTDTQYF.

This chain's CDR3 is CASSIARNTIYF. As DNA, the CDR3 is TGTGCCAGTAGTATTGCGAGAAACACCATATATTTT. The rearrangement uses TRBV19 and TRBJ1-3; the D is unclear. Germline CDR1 is LNHDA and CDR2 is SQIVND (reference sequence). V was pared by 3 bases and J by 5 bases, with 5 bases between. The CDR3 is 12 residues long.

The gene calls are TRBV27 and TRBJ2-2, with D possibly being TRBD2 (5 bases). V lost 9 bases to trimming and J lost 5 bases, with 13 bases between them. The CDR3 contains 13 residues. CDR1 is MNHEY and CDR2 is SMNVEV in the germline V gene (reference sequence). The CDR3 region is CASGGLGTGELFF. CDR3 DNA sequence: TGTGCCAGTGGAGGACTCGGGACCGGGGAGCTGTTTTTT.

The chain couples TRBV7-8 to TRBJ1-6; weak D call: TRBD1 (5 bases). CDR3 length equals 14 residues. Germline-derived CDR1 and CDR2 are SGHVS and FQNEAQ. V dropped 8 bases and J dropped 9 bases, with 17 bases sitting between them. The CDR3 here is CASGWGGTGSPLHF. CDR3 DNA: TGTGCCAGCGGTTGGGGGGGGACGGGTTCACCCCTCCACTTT.

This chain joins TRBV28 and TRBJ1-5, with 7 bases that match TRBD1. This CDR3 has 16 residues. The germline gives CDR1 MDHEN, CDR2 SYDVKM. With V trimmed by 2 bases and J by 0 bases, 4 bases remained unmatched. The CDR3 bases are TGTGCCAGCAGTTTAGGACAGGCGAATAGCAATCAGCCCCAGCATTTT. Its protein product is CASSLGQANSNQPQHF.

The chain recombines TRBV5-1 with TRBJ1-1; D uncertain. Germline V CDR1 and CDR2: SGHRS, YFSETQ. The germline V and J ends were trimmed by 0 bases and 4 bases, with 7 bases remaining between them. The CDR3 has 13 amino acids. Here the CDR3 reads CASSLETGTEAFF. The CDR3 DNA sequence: TGCGCCAGCAGCTTGGAAACCGGCACTGAAGCTTTCTTT.

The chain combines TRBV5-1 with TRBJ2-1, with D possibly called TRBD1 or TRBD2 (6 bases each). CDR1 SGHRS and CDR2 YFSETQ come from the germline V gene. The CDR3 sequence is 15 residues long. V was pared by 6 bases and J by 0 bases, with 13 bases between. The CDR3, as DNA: TGCGCCAGCACCGAGGGGGGAAGCTCCTACAATGAGCAGTTCTTC. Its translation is CASTEGGSSYNEQFF.

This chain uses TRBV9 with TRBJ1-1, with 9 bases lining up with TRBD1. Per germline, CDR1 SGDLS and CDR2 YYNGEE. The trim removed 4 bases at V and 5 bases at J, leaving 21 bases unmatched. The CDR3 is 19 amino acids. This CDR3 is CASSPHAGGQGLQGTEAFF. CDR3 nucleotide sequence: TGTGCCAGCAGCCCACACGCTGGGGGACAGGGTCTTCAGGGGACTGAAGCTTTCTTT.

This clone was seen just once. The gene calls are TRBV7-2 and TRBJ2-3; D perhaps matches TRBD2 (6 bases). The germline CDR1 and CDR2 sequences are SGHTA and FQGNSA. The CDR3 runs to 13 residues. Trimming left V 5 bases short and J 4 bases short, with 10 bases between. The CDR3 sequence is CASSPLAPDTQYF. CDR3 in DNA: TGTGCCAGCAGCCCACTAGCTCCAGATACGCAGTATTTT.

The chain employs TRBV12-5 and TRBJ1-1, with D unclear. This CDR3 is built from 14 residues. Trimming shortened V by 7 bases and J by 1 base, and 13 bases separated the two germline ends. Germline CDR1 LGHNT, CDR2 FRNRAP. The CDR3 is CASASSPPNTEAFF. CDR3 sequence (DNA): TGTGCTAGTGCTTCGTCGCCCCCGAACACTGAAGCTTTCTTT.

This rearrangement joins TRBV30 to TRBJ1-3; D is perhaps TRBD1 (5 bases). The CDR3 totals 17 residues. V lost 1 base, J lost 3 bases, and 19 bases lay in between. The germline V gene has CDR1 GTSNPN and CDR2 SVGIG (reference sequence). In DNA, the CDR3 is TGTGCCTGGAGTGATGCCGGATATCGGGGCCGTGGAAACACCATATATTTT. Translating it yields CAWSDAGYRGRGNTIYF.

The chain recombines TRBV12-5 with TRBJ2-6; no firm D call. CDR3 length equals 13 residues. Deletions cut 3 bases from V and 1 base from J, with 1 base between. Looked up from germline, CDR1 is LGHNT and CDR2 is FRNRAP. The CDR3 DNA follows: TGTGCTAGTGGTTTATCTGGGGCCAACGTCCTGACTTTC. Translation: CASGLSGANVLTF.

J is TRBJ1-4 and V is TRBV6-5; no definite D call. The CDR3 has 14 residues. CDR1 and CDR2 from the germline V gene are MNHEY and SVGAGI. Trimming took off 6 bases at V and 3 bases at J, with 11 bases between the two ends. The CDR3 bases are TGTGCCAGCAGGCGGGAGTCGGCTAATGAAAAACTGTTTTTT. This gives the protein CASRRESANEKLFF.

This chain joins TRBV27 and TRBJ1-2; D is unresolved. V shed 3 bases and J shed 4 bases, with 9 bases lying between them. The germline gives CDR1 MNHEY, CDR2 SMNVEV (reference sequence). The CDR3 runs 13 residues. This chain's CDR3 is CASSFSGVYGYTF. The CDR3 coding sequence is TGTGCCAGCAGTTTTTCTGGGGTCTATGGCTACACCTTC.

Here the CDR3 DNA reads TGCGCCAGCAGCTTTCGGGGGAATTTAGCCACCGGGGAGCTGTTTTTT. Residues: CASSFRGNLATGELFF. V gene TRBV5-1 combines with J gene TRBJ2-2, with D maybe TRBD2 (6 bases). Trimming left V 2 bases short and J 4 bases short, with 15 bases between. Germline-derived CDR1 and CDR2 are SGHRS and YFSETQ. CDR3 size: 16 residues.

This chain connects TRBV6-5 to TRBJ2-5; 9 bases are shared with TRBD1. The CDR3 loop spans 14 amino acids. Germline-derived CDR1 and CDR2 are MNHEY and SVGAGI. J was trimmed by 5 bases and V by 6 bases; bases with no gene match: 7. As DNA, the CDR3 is TGTGCCAGCAGGGGACAGGGCCCTCTGGAGACCCAGTACTTC. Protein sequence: CASRGQGPLETQYF.